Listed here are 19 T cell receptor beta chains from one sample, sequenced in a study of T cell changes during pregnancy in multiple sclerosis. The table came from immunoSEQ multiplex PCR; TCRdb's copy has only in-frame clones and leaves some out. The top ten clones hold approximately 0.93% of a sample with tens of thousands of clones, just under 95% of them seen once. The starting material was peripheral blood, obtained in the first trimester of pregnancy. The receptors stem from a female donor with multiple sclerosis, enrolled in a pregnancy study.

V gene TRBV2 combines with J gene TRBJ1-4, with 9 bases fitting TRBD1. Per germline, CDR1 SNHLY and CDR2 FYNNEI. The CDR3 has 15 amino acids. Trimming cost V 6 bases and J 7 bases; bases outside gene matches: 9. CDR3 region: CASRVGTGWGEKLFF. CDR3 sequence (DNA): TGTGCCAGCAGGGTCGGGACAGGGTGGGGTGAAAAACTGTTTTTT.

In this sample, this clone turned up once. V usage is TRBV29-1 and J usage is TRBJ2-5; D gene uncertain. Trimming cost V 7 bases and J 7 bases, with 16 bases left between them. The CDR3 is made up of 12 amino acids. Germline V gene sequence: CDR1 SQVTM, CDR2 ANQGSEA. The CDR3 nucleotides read TGCAGCGCGAACCTCCCGACGGGGACCCAGTACTTC. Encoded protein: CSANLPTGTQYF.

CDR3 nucleotides: TGTGCCAGCAGCCTCCTTTATGCCGGAGGCGAGACTAATGAAAAACTGTTTTTT. As protein: CASSLLYAGGETNEKLFF. The V call is TRBV7-2, the J call TRBJ1-4, with D hard to call. Germline V gene lookup returns CDR1 SGHTA and CDR2 FQGNSA. The CDR3 is made up of 18 amino acids. V lost 5 bases and J lost 2, with 21 bases in between.

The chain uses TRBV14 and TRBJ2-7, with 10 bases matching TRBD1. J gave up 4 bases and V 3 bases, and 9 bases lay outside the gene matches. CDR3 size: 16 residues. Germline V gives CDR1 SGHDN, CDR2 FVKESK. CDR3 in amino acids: CASSQFWTGGTYEQYF. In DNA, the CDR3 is TGTGCCAGCAGCCAGTTCTGGACAGGGGGTACGTACGAGCAGTACTTC.

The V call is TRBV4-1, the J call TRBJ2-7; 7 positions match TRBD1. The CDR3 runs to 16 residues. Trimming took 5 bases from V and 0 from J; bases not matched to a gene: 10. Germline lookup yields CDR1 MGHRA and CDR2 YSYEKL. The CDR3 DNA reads TGCGCCAGCAGCTTCACCGGGACAGAGAGCTCCTACGAGCAGTACTTC. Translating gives CASSFTGTESSYEQYF.

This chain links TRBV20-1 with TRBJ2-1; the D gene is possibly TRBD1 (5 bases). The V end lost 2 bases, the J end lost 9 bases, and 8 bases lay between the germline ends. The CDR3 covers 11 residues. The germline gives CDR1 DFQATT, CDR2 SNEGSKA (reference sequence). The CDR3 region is CSARQGVEQFF. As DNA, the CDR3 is TGCAGTGCTAGACAAGGGGTTGAGCAGTTCTTC.

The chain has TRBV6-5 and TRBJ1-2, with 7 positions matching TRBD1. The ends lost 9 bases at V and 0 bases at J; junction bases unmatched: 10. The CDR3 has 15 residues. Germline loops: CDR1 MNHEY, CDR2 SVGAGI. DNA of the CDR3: TGTGCCAGTAGCCGGGACAGCCAAACTAACTATGGCTACACCTTC. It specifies CASSRDSQTNYGYTF.

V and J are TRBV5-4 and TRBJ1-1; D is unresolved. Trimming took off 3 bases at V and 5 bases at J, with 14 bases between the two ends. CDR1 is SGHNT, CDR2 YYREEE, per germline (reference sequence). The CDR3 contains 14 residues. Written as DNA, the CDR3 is TGTGCCAGCAGCTACGCGACAAGACCTACTGAAGCTTTCTTT. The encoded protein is CASSYATRPTEAFF.

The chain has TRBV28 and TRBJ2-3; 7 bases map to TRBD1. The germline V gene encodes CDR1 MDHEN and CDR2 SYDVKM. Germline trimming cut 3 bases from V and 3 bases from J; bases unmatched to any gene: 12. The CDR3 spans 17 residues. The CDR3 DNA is TGTGCCAGCAGTTTGCTGGGGGACAGCCTTTCTACAGATACGCAGTATTTT. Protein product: CASSLLGDSLSTDTQYF.

CDR3 sequence: CASSQEGHLRLARVDNEQFF. The CDR3 DNA follows: TGCGCCAGCAGCCAAGAAGGCCATCTCCGACTAGCGAGAGTGGATAATGAGCAGTTCTTC. This chain connects TRBV4-1 to TRBJ2-1, with 8 bases aligning to TRBD2. CDR1 is MGHRA, CDR2 YSYEKL, per germline. The CDR3 contains 20 residues. V was pared by 0 bases and J by 7 bases, with 20 bases of the junction left unmatched.

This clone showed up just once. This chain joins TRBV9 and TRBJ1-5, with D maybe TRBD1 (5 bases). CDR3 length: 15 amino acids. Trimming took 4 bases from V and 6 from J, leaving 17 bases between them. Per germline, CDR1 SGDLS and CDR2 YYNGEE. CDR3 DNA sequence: TGTGCCAGCAGCTCCGGGCCAGGGCTGGCTCAGCCCCAGCATTTT. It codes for CASSSGPGLAQPQHF.

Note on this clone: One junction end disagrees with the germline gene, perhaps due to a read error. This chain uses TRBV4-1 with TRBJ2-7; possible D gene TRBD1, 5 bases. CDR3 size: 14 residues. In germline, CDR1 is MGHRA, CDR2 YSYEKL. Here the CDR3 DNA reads TGCGCCAGCAGTCAAGGACAACCAACCTACGAGCAGTACTTC. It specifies CASSQGQPTYEQYF.

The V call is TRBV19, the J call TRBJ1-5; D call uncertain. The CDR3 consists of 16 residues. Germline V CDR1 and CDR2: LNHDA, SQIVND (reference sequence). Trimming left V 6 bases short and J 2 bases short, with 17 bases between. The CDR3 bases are TGTGCCAGTAGCGCAAAATCAATTCGAGGCAATCAGCCCCAGCATTTT. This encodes CASSAKSIRGNQPQHF.

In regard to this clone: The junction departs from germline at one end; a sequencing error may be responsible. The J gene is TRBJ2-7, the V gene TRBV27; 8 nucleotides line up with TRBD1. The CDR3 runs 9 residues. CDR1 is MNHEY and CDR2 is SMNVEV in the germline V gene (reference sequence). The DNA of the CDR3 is TGTGCCAGCAGTTTACGGGACAGGTTC. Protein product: CASSLRDRF.

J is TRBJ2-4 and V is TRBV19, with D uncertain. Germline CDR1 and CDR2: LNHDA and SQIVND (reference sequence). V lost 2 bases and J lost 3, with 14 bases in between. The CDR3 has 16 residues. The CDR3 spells CASSIWAVSIKNIQYF. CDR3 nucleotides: TGTGCCAGTAGTATATGGGCAGTTTCTATCAAAAACATTCAGTACTTC.

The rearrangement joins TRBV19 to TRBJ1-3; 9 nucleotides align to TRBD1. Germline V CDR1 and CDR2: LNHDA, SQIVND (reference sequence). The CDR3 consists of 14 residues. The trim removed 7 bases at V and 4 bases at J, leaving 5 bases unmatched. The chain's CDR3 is CASTNRGPGNTIYF. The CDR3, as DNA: TGTGCCAGTACCAACAGGGGGCCCGGAAACACCATATATTTT.

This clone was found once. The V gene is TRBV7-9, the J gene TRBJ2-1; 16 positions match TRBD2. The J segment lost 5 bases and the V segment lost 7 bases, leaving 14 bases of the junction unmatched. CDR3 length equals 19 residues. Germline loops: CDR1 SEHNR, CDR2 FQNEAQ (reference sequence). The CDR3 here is CASNLRPGLAGGRDNEQFF. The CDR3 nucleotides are TGTGCCAGCAACCTCCGGCCGGGACTAGCGGGGGGGCGGGACAATGAGCAGTTCTTC.

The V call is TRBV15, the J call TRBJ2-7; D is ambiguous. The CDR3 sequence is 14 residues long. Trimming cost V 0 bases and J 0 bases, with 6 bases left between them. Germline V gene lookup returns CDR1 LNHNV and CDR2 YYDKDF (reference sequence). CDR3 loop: CATSREAVSYEQYF. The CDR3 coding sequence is TGTGCCACCAGCAGAGAGGCTGTCTCCTACGAGCAGTACTTC.

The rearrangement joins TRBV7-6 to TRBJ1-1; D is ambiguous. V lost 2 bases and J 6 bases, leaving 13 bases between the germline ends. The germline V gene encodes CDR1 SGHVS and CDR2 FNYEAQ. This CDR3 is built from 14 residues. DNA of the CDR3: TGTGCCAGCAGCTTAACGCTGAGTTACGCTGAAGCTTTCTTT. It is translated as CASSLTLSYAEAFF.